Listed here are 20 T cell receptor beta chains from one sample, sequenced in a study of cytomegalovirus exposure and HLA in healthy donors. Profiling relied on immunoSEQ multiplex PCR, and the TCRdb table lists in-frame clones only, not all of them. The sample records about 180,000 clones, more than 75% being singletons. Material: PBMCs. The receptors were sampled from a woman in her thirties in good health and CMV-seronegative.

The chain has TRBV5-6 and TRBJ2-2; D is possibly TRBD2 (7 bases). Germline assignment: CDR1 SGHDT and CDR2 YYEEEE. This CDR3 spans 16 amino acids. Trimming shortened V by 1 base and J by 6 bases, and 16 bases separated the two germline ends. The DNA of the CDR3 is TGTGCCAGCAGCTTGAGGGGGGGCCACAAACCCGGGGAGCTGTTTTTT. Its protein product is CASSLRGGHKPGELFF.

The CDR3 loop is CASSHARTDQETQYF. The DNA for the CDR3 is TGTGCCAGCAGCCACGCACGGACAGACCAAGAGACCCAGTACTTC. V is TRBV14 and J is TRBJ2-5, with a weak D call TRBD1 (6 bases). Trimming shortened V by 3 bases and J by 0 bases, and 11 bases separated the two germline ends. Per the germline V gene, CDR1 is SGHDN and CDR2 is FVKESK. The CDR3 spans 15 residues.

The chain employs TRBV27 and TRBJ2-7; TRBD1 aligns across 7 bases. The CDR3 spans 13 residues. Looked up from germline, CDR1 is MNHEY and CDR2 is SMNVEV (reference sequence). Losses at the gene ends were 3 bases for V and 5 bases for J; bases not matched to a gene: 4. The CDR3 loop reads CASSFSTGNEQYF. The DNA of the CDR3 is TGTGCCAGCAGTTTTTCGACAGGGAACGAGCAGTACTTC.

This chain uses TRBV27 with TRBJ2-1; 14 bases line up with TRBD2. Germline V lookup: CDR1 MNHEY, CDR2 SMNVEV (reference sequence). V was pared by 6 bases and J by 2 bases, with 0 bases of the junction left unmatched. The CDR3 contains 15 residues. CDR3 nucleotides: TGTGCCAGCAGGGGACTAGCGGGGGCCTACAATGAGCAGTTCTTC. It codes for CASRGLAGAYNEQFF.

This clone appeared a few times. This sequence joins TRBV19 and TRBJ1-1; 8 bases line up with TRBD1. V was pared by 3 bases and J by 0 bases, with 6 bases of the junction left unmatched. Germline values: CDR1 LNHDA, CDR2 SQIVND (reference sequence). The CDR3 spans 16 residues. The CDR3 coding sequence is TGTGCCAGTAGTATCAACAGGGGGTCCATGAACACTGAAGCTTTCTTT. As protein: CASSINRGSMNTEAFF.

This chain joins TRBV4-1 and TRBJ1-6; D unresolved. The length of the CDR3 is 14 residues. The germline CDR1 and CDR2 sequences are MGHRA and YSYEKL. V was pared by 4 bases and J by 2 bases, with 6 bases between. The chain's CDR3 is CASSPIPYNSPLHF. In DNA, the CDR3 is TGCGCCAGCAGCCCAATTCCCTATAATTCACCCCTCCACTTT.

The J gene is TRBJ2-5, the V gene TRBV7-7; 9 nucleotides line up with TRBD2. Trimming cost V 5 bases and J 1 base; bases outside gene matches: 8. Germline CDR1 SSHAT, CDR2 FNYEAQ (reference sequence). CDR3 length: 16 residues. The CDR3 protein is CASSPGIAGAQETQYF. In nucleotides, the CDR3 is TGTGCCAGCAGCCCGGGAATAGCGGGGGCCCAAGAGACCCAGTACTTC.

The DNA for the CDR3 is TGTGCCAGCAGCTCGGGGACAGGGGGCAGTCAGCCCCAGCATTTT. Its translation: CASSSGTGGSQPQHF. This chain uses TRBV2 with TRBJ1-5, with TRBD1 identical over 12 bases. Per the germline V gene, CDR1 is SNHLY and CDR2 is FYNNEI. The V segment lost 6 bases and the J segment 6 bases; nucleotides outside the gene matches: 6. The CDR3 has 15 amino acids.

This chain links TRBV10-3 with TRBJ2-6; 9 bases map to TRBD1. Germline V gives CDR1 ENHRY, CDR2 SYGVKD. The length of the CDR3 is 17 residues. The J segment lost 1 base and the V segment lost 6 bases, leaving 7 bases of the junction unmatched. The CDR3 region has the DNA TGTGCCATCAGCCCGGGACAGGGCATATCTGGGGCCAACGTCCTGACTTTC. Protein sequence: CAISPGQGISGANVLTF.

In its sample, this clone was seen once. V gene TRBV13 combines with J gene TRBJ2-7; 15 bases line up with TRBD2. Germline loops: CDR1 PRHDT, CDR2 FYEKMQ (reference sequence). The CDR3 has 17 amino acids. V lost 1 base to trimming and J lost 3 bases; unmatched junction nucleotides: 4. The CDR3, as DNA: TGTGCCAGCAGCTTAGCGGGACTAGCGGGGGGTGACTACGAGCAGTACTTC. Translation gives CASSLAGLAGGDYEQYF.

The V call is TRBV13, the J call TRBJ2-5; TRBD1 agrees at 8 bases. Germline assignment: CDR1 PRHDT and CDR2 FYEKMQ (reference sequence). J gave up 5 bases and V 4 bases, and 9 bases lay outside the gene matches. This CDR3 contains 15 residues. The CDR3 spells CASSSETGVGETQYF. For the CDR3, the DNA is TGTGCCAGCAGCTCCGAGACAGGGGTGGGGGAGACCCAGTACTTC.

This chain connects TRBV7-9 to TRBJ2-1, with TRBD2 as a possible D gene (6 bases). The CDR3 consists of 15 residues. Germline V gives CDR1 SEHNR, CDR2 FQNEAQ (reference sequence). Trimming cost V 7 bases and J 5 bases, with 18 bases left between them. CDR3 protein: CASISRVAENNEQFF. CDR3 nucleotides: TGTGCCAGCATCTCGAGGGTAGCGGAGAACAATGAGCAGTTCTTC.

The gene calls are TRBV4-1 and TRBJ2-5, with TRBD2 matching over 11 bases. This CDR3 is 15 amino acids long. Germline lookup yields CDR1 MGHRA and CDR2 YSYEKL. The junction had 2 bases not matched to a gene; V was cut back by 4 bases and J by 1 base. CDR3 loop: CASSRSGGGQETQYF. The CDR3 coding sequence is TGCGCCAGCAGCCGTAGCGGGGGGGGCCAAGAGACCCAGTACTTC.

V and J are TRBV20-1 and TRBJ2-2; no clear D. The germline gives CDR1 DFQATT, CDR2 SNEGSKA (reference sequence). The V and J ends lost 4 bases and 6 bases respectively, with 6 bases between them. The CDR3 is 11 amino acids. The CDR3 spells CSATYSGELFF. The CDR3 bases are TGCAGTGCTACTTACTCCGGGGAGCTGTTTTTT.

The chain recombines TRBV29-1 with TRBJ1-6, with D perhaps TRBD1 (5 bases). Germline values: CDR1 SQVTM, CDR2 ANQGSEA. The CDR3 is made up of 13 amino acids. The V end was cut by 6 bases, the J end by 4 bases, with 10 bases between. The CDR3 DNA reads TGCAGCGTCGCCGGGGGATATAATTCACCCCTCCACTTT. As protein: CSVAGGYNSPLHF.

The DNA of the CDR3 is TGTGCCAGCAGTGACCTTAGCGGGGGTGGGGACGAGCAGTACTTC. It is translated as CASSDLSGGGDEQYF. J is TRBJ2-7 and V is TRBV6-6, with 9 nucleotides matching TRBD2. Germline CDR1 reads MNHNY; CDR2 reads SVGAGI (reference sequence). CDR3 length equals 15 residues. J lost 5 bases, V lost 5 bases, and 10 bases had no gene match.

This rearrangement joins TRBV6-1 to TRBJ1-2; D is unclear. V was shortened by 1 base and J by 2 bases, with 11 bases between the two germline ends. The CDR3 is made up of 15 amino acids. Germline CDR1 MNHNS, CDR2 SASEGT. In DNA form, the CDR3 reads TGTGCCAGCAGTGAAGGGCCCATTAAGAACTATGGCTACACCTTC. This codes for CASSEGPIKNYGYTF.

V gene TRBV4-2 combines with J gene TRBJ2-3; D gene unclear. The ends were cut back, 5 bases at V and 4 bases at J, with 4 bases in the middle. Germline V gene data show CDR1 as LGHNA and CDR2 as YNFKEQ. The CDR3 is 11 amino acids. CDR3 bases: TGTGCCAGCAGCGGAGCAGATACGCAGTATTTT. Its translation is CASSGADTQYF.

The chain has TRBV7-9 and TRBJ2-1, with D perhaps TRBD2 (6 bases). The CDR3 is made up of 13 amino acids. Germline loops: CDR1 SEHNR, CDR2 FQNEAQ (reference sequence). V shed 2 bases and J shed 6 bases, with 8 bases lying between them. For the CDR3, the DNA is TGTGCCAGCAGCTTATTGGGGGGCAATGAGCAGTTCTTC. Its protein is CASSLLGGNEQFF.

This clone was recorded once. The gene calls are TRBV5-1 and TRBJ2-1; tentative D call: TRBD2 (6 bases). CDR3 length: 15 residues. The germline V gene encodes CDR1 SGHRS and CDR2 YFSETQ. The V and J ends lost 0 bases and 7 bases respectively, with 14 bases between them. The CDR3, as DNA: TGCGCCAGCAGCTTGGATGGGACTTGGGTAAATGAGCAGTTCTTC. Residues: CASSLDGTWVNEQFF.